Listed here is a single T cell receptor (beta chain). The target antigen is unknown. PCR was performed using 60 Vbeta and 13 Jbeta primers. TCRdb's copy holds only in-frame clones and misses some; the assay was immunoSEQ multiplex PCR. The sample records around 64,000 clones, 65% to 80% being singletons. With 3 bases removed from V and 5 bases from J, the gap between germline ends came to 9 bases. Germline assignment: CDR1 SGDLS and CDR2 YYNGEE. The CDR3 sequence is 13 residues long. This sample stems from a study of cytomegalovirus exposure and HLA in healthy donors. Turning to the study itself: As released early, the data held some 80 million unique TCRs from HLA-typed donors.

Findings and caveats of the study: Sequencing artifact likely explains a cluster of highly shared sequence variants. In a later analysis, CMV-associated beta chains were mostly HLA-associated, it appeared.

The chain couples TRBV9 to TRBJ2-1; no firm D call. The sequence came from a man aged 30 to 45 in good health and CMV-seropositive. Sequencing used PBMCs. The chain's CDR3 is CASSGSTHNEQFF. The CDR3 DNA sequence: TGTGCCAGCAGCGGGTCGACACACAATGAGCAGTTCTTC.